The present T cell receptor (beta chain) was sequenced within a study of cytomegalovirus exposure and HLA in healthy donors. Study-level background: There were some 380 genotyped donors. Of these, about 81% fell in the genetic ancestry cluster associated with self-reported Caucasian donors. Study-level points and caveats: A later analysis associated about 18,000 TCR beta sequences with HLA alleles at a 0.05 false discovery rate. When analyzed later, a missense DCLRE1C variant was found to be linked to TCR beta V- and J-gene trimming.

With 60 Vbeta and 13 Jbeta primers, the PCR was carried out. The repertoire was sequenced with immunoSEQ multiplex PCR; TCRdb's copy has only in-frame clones and lacks some. The sample contains about 74,000 clones, around 70% of which appear only once. The CDR3 totals 14 residues. The germline V gene encodes CDR1 KGHSH and CDR2 LQKENI. V was clipped by 6 bases and J by 1 base, with 12 bases between them. Of note for this clone: No antigen is known for it.

This receptor was taken from a woman in her thirties or forties in good health and CMV-seropositive. The specimen was PBMCs. The V gene is TRBV18, the J gene TRBJ1-1; D possibly corresponds to TRBD1 (5 bases). The CDR3 DNA sequence: TGTGCCAGCTCCCGACAGTTAGAGAACACTGAAGCTTTCTTT. Translating it yields CASSRQLENTEAFF.